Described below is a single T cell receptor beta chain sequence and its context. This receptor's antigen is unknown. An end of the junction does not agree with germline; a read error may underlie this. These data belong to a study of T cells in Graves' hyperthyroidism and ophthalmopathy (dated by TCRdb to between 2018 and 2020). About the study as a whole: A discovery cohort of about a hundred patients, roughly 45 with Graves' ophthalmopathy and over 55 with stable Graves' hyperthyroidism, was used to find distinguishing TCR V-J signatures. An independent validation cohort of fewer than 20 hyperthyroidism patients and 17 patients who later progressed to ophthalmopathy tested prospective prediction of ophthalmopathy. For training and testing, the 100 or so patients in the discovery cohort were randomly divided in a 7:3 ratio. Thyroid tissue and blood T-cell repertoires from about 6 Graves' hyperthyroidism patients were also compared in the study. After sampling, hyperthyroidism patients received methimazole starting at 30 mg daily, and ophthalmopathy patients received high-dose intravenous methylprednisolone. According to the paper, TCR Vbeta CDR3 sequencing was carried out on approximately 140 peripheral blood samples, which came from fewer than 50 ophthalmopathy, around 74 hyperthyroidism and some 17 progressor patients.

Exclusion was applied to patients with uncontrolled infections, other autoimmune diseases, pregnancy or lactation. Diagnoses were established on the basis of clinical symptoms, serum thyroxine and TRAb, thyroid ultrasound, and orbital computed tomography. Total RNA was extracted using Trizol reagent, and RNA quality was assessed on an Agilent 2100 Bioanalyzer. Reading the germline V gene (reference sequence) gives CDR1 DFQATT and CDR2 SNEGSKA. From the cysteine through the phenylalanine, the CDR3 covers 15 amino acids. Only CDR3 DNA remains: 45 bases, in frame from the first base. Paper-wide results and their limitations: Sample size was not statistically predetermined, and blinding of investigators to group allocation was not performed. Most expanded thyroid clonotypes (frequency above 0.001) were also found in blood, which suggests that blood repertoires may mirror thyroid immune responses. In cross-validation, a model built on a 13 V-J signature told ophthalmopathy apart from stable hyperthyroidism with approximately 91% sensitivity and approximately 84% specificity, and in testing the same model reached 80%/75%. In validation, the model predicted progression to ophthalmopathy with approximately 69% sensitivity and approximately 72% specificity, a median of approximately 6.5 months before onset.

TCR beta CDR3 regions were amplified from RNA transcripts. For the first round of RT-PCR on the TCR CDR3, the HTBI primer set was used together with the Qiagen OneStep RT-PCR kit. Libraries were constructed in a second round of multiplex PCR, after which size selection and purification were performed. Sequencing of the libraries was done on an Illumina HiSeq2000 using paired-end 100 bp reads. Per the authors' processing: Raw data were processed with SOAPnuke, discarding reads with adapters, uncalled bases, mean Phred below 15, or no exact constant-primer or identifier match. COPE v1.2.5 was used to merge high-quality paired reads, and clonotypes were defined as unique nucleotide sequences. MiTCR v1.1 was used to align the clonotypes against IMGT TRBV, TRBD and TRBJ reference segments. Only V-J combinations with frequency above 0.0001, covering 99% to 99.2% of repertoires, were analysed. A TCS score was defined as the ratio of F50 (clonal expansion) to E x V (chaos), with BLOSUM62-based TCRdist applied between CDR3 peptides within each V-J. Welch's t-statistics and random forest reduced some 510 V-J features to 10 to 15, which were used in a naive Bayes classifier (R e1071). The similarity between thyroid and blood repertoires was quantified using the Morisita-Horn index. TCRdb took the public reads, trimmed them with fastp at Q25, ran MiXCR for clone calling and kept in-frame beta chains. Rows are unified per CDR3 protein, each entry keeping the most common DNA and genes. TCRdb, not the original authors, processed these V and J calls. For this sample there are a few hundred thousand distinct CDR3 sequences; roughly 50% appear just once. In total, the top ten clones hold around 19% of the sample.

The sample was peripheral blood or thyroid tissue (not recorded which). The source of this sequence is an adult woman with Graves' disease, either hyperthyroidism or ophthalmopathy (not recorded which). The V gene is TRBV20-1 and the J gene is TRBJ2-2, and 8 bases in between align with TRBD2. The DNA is TGCAGTGCTGTTAGCGGGACTAGGAACGCCGGGGAGCTGTTTTTT. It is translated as CSAVSGTRNAGELFF.